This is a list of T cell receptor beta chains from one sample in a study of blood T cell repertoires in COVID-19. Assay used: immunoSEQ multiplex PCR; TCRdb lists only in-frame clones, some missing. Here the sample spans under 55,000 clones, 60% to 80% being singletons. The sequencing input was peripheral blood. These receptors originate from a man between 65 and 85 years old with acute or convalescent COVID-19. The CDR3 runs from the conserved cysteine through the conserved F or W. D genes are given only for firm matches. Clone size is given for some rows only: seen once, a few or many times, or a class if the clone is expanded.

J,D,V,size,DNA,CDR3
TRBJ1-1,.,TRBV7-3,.,TGTGCCAGCAGCTCGTTTGCGGGGGTAACTGAAGCTTTCTTT,CASSSFAGVTEAFF
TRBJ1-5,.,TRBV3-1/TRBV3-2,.,TGTGCCAGCAGCCAAGGGGACACCAATCAGCCCCAGCATTTT,CASSQGDTNQPQHF
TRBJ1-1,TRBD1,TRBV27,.,TGTGCCAGCAGTTATTCGGGACAGCTGAACACTGAAGCTTTCTTT,CASSYSGQLNTEAFF
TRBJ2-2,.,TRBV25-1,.,TGTGCCAGCAGTGAATACAGGGACACCGGGGAGCTGTTTTTT,CASSEYRDTGELFF
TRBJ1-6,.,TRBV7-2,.,TGTGCCAGCAGCTTAAGTCGGACAAGACGGTCGAATTCACCCCTCCACTTT,CASSLSRTRRSNSPLHF
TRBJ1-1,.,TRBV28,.,TGTGCCAGCAGTTTAGTCCTACGGGGGGGATTTGGCACTGAAGCTTTCTTT,CASSLVLRGGFGTEAFF
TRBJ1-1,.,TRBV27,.,TGTGCCAGCAGTGCCCTGCGACAGGTTAACACTGAAGCTTTCTTT,CASSALRQVNTEAFF
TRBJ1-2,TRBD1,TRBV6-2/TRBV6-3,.,TGTGCCAGCAGTTACCCCCAGGACAGGGACGCTGGCTACACCTTC,CASSYPQDRDAGYTF
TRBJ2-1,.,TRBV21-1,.,TGTGCCAGCAGCCAGGGTAAAGGGGTGAATGAGCAGTTCTTC,CASSQGKGVNEQFF
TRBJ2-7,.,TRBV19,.,TGTGCCAGTAGTATGAGAGGTGTGTTAGCGTTCGTGTCCTACGAGCAGTACTTC,CASSMRGVLAFVSYEQYF
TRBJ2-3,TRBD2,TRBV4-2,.,TGTGCCAGCAGCCTGGGACTAGCAACAGATACGCAGTATTTT,CASSLGLATDTQYF
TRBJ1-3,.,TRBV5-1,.,TGCGCCAGCAGCATGACAGCTACTGGAAACACCATATATTTT,CASSMTATGNTIYF
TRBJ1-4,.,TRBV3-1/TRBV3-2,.,TGTGCCAGCAGCCGAGTCATTGGACAGACTAATGAAAAACTGTTTTTT,CASSRVIGQTNEKLFF
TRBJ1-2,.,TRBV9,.,TGTGCCAGCAGCGTAAGGGCAGGGGAGCTTAACTATGGCTACACCTTC,CASSVRAGELNYGYTF
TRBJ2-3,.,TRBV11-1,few,TGTGCCAGCAGCTTGACCGGGTCGACAGATACGCAGTATTTT,CASSLTGSTDTQYF
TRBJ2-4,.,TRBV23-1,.,TGCGCCAGCAGTCTATCCGGGGTGTTGAACCGGGCCAAAAACATTCAGTACTTC,CASSLSGVLNRAKNIQYF
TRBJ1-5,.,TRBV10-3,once,TGTGCCATCAGCCAGGACAGAGTCAATCAGCCCCAGCATTTT,CAISQDRVNQPQHF
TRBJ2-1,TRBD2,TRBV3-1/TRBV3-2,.,TGTGCCAGCAGCCAAGTCTCTAGCGGGGGGACGTACAATGAGCAGTTCTTC,CASSQVSSGGTYNEQFF
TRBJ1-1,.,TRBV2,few,TGTGCCAGCAGCATAAGACAGGTTTGGGCTTTCTTT,CASSIRQVWAFF
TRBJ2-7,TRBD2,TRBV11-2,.,TGTGCCAGCAGCCCGGGGGGCTACGAGCAGTACTTC,CASSPGGYEQYF
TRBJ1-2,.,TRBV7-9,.,TGTGCCAGCAGCTCCTACAGAGGACAAACGTCTGGCTACACCTTC,CASSSYRGQTSGYTF
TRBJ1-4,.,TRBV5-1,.,TGCGCCAGCAGCTTGGTACGCGCAACTAATGAAAAACTGTTTTTT,CASSLVRATNEKLFF
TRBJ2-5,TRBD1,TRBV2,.,TGTGCCAGCACCGATGGGACAGGGGTCAAGAAGACCCAGTACTTC,CASTDGTGVKKTQYF
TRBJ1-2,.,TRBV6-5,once,TGTGCCAGCAGGTCGCGGGCGTTCGGCTACACCTTC,CASRSRAFGYTF
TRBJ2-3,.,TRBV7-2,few,TGTGCCAGCAGCTTATGGCTGCAGGGGATTGAAGATACGCAGTATTTT,CASSLWLQGIEDTQYF